Listed here is a single T cell receptor (beta chain). A much bigger clone sits one base away, suggesting this may be a read error. The data stem from a study of molecular identifiers for immune sequencing clone quantification. Germline loops: CDR1 MGHRA, CDR2 YSYEKL. J gave up 7 bases and V 2 bases, and 7 bases lay outside the gene matches. The length of the CDR3 is 15 residues. Via MiXCR, TCRdb re-called the PCR reads, giving one row per CDR3 protein. The data hold some 580,000 distinct CDR3 sequences, with about 25% observed a single time. This receptor was obtained from a human donor in good health. Some libraries in this study had Jurkat cell RNA spiked in. Sequencing was done on a sample of naive CD8+ T cells from blood, with Jurkat cell RNA spiked in. This sample's subset: FACS-sorted CD8+CD4-CCR7+CD45RA+ naive T cells. This rearrangement joins TRBV4-1 to TRBJ1-5; TRBD1 matches 8 bases. CDR3 in DNA: TGCGCCAGCAGCCAAAGTGGACAGGGCGGCCAGCCCCAGCATTTT. Protein sequence: CASSQSGQGGQPQHF.